The present T cell receptor (beta chain) was sequenced within a study of graft-versus-host responses after intestinal transplantation. Study background: The study gave all recipients anti-thymocyte globulin induction, then tacrolimus and steroids for roughly 3 years. Study-level points and caveats: When patients had graft-donor T cell macrochimerism, their allografts held high graft-versus-host to host-versus-graft clonal ratios.

Details on this clone: Its antigen is currently unknown.

The CDR3 sequence is 14 residues long. CDR1 MNHEY and CDR2 SMNVEV come from the germline V gene (reference sequence). After removal of 4 bases from V and 6 bases from J, the junction contained 4 bases not matched to a gene. Produced via immunoSEQ multiplex PCR; TCRdb's table is partial and in-frame only. Among tens of thousands of clones, 90% to 95% were seen once, and the ten largest hold around 0.51%. Sequenced here: unstimulated CD8+ T cells sorted from spleen or lymph node cells, sampled before intestinal transplant. This TCR was sampled from a human donor who received an intestinal transplant. V is TRBV27 and J is TRBJ2-2, with 8 bases identical to TRBD1. The chain's CDR3 is CASSYDRGPGELFF. DNA of the CDR3: TGTGCCAGCAGTTATGACAGGGGCCCCGGGGAGCTGTTTTTT.